This TCR beta chain was captured by sequencing in a study of blood T cells in healthy people across ages (dated by TCRdb to about 2015). Study-wide context: In model experiments, roughly one uniquely barcoded TCR beta cDNA molecule per two T cells was captured by template switching. To track age-related changes in TCR beta repertoire diversity, the study relied on deep sequencing normalized with unique cDNA molecular identifiers. The donors were divided into four age groups: young (average about 16 years), middle-aged (roughly 42), aged (around 67) and long-lived (approximately 74). For two donors (one aged 18 to 30 and one aged 80 or older), the study analyzed two additional independent replicas of 1 million unique cDNA reads from the same blood draw. To avoid experimental bias, donors of different ages were spread randomly across the sequencing lanes.

As concerns this clonotype: Its antigen is still unknown. No base quality information exists; no much larger clone differs at one position.

The roughly 38 donors, aged roughly 6 to 95 years, were systemically healthy Caucasian individuals from Russia. Approximately 11 milliliters of peripheral blood were drawn from each donor into EDTA-treated Vacutainer tubes. Ficoll-Paque density-gradient centrifugation was used to isolate PBMCs, with at least 6 million obtained per sample. Trizol reagent was used to extract total RNA from PBMCs, with at least 5 micrograms per sample. Naive CD45RAhigh/CD27high T cell percentages were measured by flow cytometry on a PBMC aliquot from every donor. What the research found in general, with its limitations: Because donor CMV infection status was unknown, age-related changes in expanded clonotypes were potentially confounded. Observed TCR beta diversity per million T cells fell roughly linearly with age, and a significant reduction was already apparent by age roughly 40. A strong correlation was found between observed TCR beta diversity and the percentage of naive T cells measured by flow cytometry. Compared with the aged group, the long-lived group had more naive CD4+ T cells, fewer expanded clones and increased TCR diversity, a pattern suggesting age selection. Estimates of total diversity based on one million sequenced T cells were regarded as lower bounds and as underestimates. Conclusive comparison of naive and antigen-experienced compartments was prevented by the profiling of bulk unsorted PBMCs.

Library construction relied on 5' RACE. TCRdb names Illumina HiSeq 2500 as the instrument used. The second PCR ran for about 6 to 12 cycles and used a J-beta primer mix along with a sample-barcoded 5' primer. A template-switch 5' adaptor carrying 12 random nucleotides introduced a unique molecular identifier onto each TCR beta cDNA molecule. Each sample yielded at least 3 million CDR3-containing paired-end reads. First-strand cDNA was synthesized from all RNA with the Mint cDNA synthesis kit, primed by a TRBC-specific oligonucleotide. After uracil-DNA glycosylase treatment, a first 18-cycle PCR used universal primers M1SS and BC2_uni_R on all cDNA. From the authors' description of their analysis: Normalization of each sample was performed by random selection of 1 million high-quality reads, each carrying a distinct molecular identifier. Reads sharing molecular identifiers were discarded rather than binned into consensus sequences. CDR3 identification, clonotype clustering and error correction used MiTCR with a Q25 quality threshold and the strictest error-elimination algorithm. A nonparametric unseen species model with Euler transformation was used to estimate a lower bound on total TCR beta diversity. Using fastp at Q25 and MiXCR, TCRdb reprocessed the public reads and kept productive beta chains. Each entry merges the rows of one CDR3 protein and shows their most common DNA and genes. The V and J calls were not made by the authors but by TCRdb's processing. For this sample the table gives approximately 1.5 million distinct CDR3 sequences, of which 30% to 35% were detected only once. The ten largest clonotypes hold roughly 12% of the sample.

As encoded in the germline V gene, CDR1 is MNHEY while CDR2 is SVGAGI. CDR3 length: 17 amino acids, cysteine to phenylalanine. Left in the record is the CDR3 DNA by itself, 51 bases read in frame from the first base. V ends up 4 bases short and J 11 bases short, with an unmatched junction base count of 15. The receptor was isolated from a woman in her thirties in good health. The rearranged segments are TRBV6-5 and TRBJ2-1; 12 nucleotides in the junction match TRBD2. The sample consisted of blood. The nucleotide sequence is TGTGCCAGCAGTTCGCCGCTAGCGGGGGGGCAGTGGAATAAGCAGTTCTTC. This translates into CASSSPLAGGQWNKQFF.